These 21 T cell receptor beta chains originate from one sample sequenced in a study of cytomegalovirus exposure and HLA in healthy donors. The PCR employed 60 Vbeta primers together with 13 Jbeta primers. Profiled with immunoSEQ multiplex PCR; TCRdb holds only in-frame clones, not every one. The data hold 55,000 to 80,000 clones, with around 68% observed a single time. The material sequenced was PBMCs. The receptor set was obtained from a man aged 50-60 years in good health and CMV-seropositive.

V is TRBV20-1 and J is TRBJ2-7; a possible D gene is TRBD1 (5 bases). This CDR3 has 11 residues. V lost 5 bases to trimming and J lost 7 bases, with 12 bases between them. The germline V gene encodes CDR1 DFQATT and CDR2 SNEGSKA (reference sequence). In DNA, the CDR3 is TGCAGTGCTCCAGGGCCAGGGGAGCAGTACTTC. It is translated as CSAPGPGEQYF.

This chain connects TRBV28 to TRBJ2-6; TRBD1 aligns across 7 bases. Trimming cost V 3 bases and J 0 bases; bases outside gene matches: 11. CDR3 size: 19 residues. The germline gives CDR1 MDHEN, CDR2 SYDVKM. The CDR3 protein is CASSLPRAGGSSGANVLTF. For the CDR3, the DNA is TGTGCCAGCAGTTTGCCCCGCGCAGGGGGTAGCTCTGGGGCCAACGTCCTGACTTTC.

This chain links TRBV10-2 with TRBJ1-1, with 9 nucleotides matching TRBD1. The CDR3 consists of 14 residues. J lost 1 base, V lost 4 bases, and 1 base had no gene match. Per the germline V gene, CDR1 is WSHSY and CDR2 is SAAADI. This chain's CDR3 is CASSADRGNTEAFF. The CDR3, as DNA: TGCGCCAGCAGTGCGGACAGGGGGAACACTGAAGCTTTCTTT.

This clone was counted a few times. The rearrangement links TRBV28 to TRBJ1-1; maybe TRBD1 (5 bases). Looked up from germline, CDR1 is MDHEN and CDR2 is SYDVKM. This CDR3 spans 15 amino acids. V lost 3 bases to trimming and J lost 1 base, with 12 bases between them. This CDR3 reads CASSLGGTWNTEAFF. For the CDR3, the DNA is TGTGCCAGCAGTTTGGGGGGGACCTGGAACACTGAAGCTTTCTTT.

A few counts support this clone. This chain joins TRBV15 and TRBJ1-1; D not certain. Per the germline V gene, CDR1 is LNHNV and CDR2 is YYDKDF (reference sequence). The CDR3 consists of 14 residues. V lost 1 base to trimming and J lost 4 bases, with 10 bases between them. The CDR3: CATSRGGPRTEAFF. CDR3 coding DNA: TGTGCCACCAGCAGAGGAGGGCCCCGCACTGAAGCTTTCTTT.

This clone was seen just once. DNA of the CDR3: TGTGCCAGCAGCTTAGGAGGGATTGGTTACAATGAGCAGTTCTTC. It codes for CASSLGGIGYNEQFF. This chain joins TRBV7-8 and TRBJ2-1; a weak D match, TRBD2 (5 bases). The CDR3 contains 15 residues. With 1 base removed from V and 4 bases from J, the gap between germline ends came to 11 bases. Germline CDR1 is SGHVS and CDR2 is FQNEAQ.

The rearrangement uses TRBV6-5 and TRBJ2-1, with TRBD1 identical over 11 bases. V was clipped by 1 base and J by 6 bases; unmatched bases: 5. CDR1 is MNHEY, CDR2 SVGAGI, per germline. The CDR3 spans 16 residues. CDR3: CASSYLPGQGGNEQFF. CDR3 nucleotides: TGTGCCAGCAGTTACTTACCGGGACAGGGGGGCAATGAGCAGTTCTTC.

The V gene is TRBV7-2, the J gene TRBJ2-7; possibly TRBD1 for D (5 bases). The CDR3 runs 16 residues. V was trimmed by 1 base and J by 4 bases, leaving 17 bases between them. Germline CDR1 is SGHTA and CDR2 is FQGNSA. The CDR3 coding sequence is TGTGCCAGCAGCTTAGTGCGTGTGGCAGGGCCTTACGAGCAGTACTTC. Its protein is CASSLVRVAGPYEQYF.

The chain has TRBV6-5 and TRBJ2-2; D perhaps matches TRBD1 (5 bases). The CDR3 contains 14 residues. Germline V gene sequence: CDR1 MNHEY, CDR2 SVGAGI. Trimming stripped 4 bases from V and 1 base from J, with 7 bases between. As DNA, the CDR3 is TGTGCCAGCAGTTCTACAGGGAACACCGGGGAGCTGTTTTTT. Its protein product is CASSSTGNTGELFF.

Here the CDR3 DNA reads TGCAGCGTTGCCGGGACGGACTATTCCTACAATGAGCAGTTCTTC. Residues: CSVAGTDYSYNEQFF. The gene calls are TRBV29-1 and TRBJ2-1, with D possibly TRBD2 on 6 matching bases. The CDR3 totals 15 residues. With 4 bases removed from V and 1 base from J, the gap between germline ends came to 14 bases. From germline, CDR1 is SQVTM and CDR2 ANQGSEA.

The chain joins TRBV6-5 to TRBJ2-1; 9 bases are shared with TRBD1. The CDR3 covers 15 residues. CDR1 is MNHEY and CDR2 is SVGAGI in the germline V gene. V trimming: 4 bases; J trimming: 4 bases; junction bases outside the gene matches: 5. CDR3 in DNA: TGTGCCAGCAGTTTCCCTGGGACAGGGTACAATGAGCAGTTCTTC. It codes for CASSFPGTGYNEQFF.

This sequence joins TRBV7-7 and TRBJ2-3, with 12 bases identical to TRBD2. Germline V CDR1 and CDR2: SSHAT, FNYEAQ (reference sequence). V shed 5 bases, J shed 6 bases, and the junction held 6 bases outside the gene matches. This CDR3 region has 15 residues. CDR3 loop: CASSPSGGAGDTQYF. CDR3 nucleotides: TGTGCCAGCAGCCCTAGCGGGGGGGCAGGGGATACGCAGTATTTT.

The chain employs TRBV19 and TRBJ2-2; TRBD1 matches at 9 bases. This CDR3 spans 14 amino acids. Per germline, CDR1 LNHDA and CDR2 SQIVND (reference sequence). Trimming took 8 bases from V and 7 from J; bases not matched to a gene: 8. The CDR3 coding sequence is TGTGCCAGTTCCGGGACAGGGTTTGGCGGGGAGCTGTTTTTT. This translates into CASSGTGFGGELFF.

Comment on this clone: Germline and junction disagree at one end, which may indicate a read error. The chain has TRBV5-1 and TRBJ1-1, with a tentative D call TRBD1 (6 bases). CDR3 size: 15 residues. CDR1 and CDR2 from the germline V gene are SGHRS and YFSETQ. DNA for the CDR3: TGCGCCAGCAGCTTGACCACAGGGATGAAGACTGAAGCTTTCTTT. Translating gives CASSLTTGMKTEAFF.

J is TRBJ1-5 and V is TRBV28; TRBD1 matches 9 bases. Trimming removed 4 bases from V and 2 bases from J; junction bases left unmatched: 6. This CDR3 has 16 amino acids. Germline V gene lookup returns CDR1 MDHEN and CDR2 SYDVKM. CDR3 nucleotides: TGTGCCAGCAGTTCTCGGGACAGGGAGGGCAATCAGCCCCAGCATTTT. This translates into CASSSRDREGNQPQHF.

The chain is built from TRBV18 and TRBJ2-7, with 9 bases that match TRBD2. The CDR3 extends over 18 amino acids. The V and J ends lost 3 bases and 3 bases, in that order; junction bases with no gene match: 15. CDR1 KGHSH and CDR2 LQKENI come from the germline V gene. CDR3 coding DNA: TGTGCCAGCTCACCTGAGCTGTTAGCGGGAGACCCCCTCTACGAGCAGTACTTC. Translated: CASSPELLAGDPLYEQYF.

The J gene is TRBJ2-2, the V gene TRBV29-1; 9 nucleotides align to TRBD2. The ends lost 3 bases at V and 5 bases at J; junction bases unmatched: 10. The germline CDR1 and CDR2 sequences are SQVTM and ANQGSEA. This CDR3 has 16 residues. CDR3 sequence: CSVEFIGGRVTGELFF. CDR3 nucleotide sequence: TGCAGCGTTGAGTTTATAGGCGGGAGGGTTACCGGGGAGCTGTTTTTT.

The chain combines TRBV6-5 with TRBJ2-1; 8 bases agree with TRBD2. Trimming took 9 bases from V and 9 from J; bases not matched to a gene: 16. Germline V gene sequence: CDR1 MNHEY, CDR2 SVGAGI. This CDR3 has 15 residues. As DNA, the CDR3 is TGTGCCAGTAAACTTGACCGGGGGGGCCGGAGTGAGCAGTTCTTC. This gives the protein CASKLDRGGRSEQFF.

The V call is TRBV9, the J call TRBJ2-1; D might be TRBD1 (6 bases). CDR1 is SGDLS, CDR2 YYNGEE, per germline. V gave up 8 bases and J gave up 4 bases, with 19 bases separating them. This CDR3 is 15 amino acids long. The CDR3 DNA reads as TGTGCCAGTTTCCTTCGGGACACTGAATACAATGAGCAGTTCTTC. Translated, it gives CASFLRDTEYNEQFF.

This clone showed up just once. Here the CDR3 reads CASSGGAYEQYF. Here the CDR3 DNA reads TGTGCCAGTAGCGGGGGGGCCTACGAGCAGTACTTC. This chain links TRBV5-4 with TRBJ2-7; TRBD2 agrees at 11 bases. CDR1 and CDR2 from the germline V gene are SGHNT and YYREEE (reference sequence). The CDR3 runs 12 residues. V was pared by 8 bases and J by 2 bases, with 0 bases of the junction left unmatched. The variable domain in full, with the rest retrieved from reference TRBV5-4 and TRBJ2-7, is ETGVTQSPTHLIKTRGQQVTLRCSSQSGHNTVSWYQQALGQGPQFIFQYYREEENGRGNFPPRFSGLQFPNYSSELNVNALELDDSALYLCASSGGAYEQYFGPGTRLTVT.

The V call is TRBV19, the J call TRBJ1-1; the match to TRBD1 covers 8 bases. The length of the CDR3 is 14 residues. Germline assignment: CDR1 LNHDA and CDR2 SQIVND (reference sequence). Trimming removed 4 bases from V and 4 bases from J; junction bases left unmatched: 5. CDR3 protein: CASSTQGARTEAFF. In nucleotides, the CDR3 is TGTGCCAGTAGTACCCAGGGGGCGCGCACTGAAGCTTTCTTT.